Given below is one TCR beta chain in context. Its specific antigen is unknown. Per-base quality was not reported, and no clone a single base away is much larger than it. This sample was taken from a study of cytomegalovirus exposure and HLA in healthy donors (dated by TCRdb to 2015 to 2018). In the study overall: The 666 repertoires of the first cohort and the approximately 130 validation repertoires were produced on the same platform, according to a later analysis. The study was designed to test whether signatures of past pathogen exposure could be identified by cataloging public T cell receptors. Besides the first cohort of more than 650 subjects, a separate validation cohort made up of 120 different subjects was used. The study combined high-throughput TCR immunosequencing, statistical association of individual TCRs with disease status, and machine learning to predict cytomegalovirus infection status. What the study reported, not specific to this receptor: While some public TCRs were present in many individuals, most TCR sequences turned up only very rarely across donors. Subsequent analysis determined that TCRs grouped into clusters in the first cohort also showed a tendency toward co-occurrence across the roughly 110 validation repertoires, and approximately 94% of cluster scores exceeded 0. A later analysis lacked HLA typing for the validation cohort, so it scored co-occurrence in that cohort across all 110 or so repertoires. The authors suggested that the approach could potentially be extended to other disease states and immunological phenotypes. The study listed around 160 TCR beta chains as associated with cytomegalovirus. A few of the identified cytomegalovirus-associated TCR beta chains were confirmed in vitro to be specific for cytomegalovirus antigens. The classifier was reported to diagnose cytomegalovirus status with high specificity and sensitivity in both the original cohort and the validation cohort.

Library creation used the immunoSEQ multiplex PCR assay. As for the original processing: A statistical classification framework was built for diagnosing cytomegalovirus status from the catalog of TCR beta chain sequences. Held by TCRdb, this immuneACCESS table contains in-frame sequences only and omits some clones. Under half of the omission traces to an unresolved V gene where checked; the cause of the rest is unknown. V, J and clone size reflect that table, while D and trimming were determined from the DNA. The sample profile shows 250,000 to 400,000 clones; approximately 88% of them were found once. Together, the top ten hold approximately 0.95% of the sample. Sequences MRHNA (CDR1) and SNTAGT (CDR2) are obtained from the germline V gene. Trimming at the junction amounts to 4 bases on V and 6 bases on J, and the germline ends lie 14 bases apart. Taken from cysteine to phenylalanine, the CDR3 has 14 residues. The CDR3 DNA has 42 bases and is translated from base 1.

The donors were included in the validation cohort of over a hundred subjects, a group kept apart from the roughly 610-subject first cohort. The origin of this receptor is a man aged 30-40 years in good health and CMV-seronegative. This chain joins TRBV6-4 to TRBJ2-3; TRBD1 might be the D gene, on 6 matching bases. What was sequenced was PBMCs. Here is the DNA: TGTGCCAGCAGTGGGGGGCCCGAGGGTGATACGCAGTATTTT. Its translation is CASSGGPEGDTQYF.